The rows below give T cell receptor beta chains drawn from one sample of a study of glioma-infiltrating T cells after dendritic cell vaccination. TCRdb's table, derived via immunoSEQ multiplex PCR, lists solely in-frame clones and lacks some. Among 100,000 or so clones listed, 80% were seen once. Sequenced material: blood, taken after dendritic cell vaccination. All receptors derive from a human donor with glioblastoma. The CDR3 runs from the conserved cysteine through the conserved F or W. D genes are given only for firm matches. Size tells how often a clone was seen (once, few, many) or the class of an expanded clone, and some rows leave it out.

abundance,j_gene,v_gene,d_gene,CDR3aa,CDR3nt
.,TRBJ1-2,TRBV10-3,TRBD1,CAISDGQGQNYGYTF,TGTGCCATCAGTGACGGACAGGGGCAAAACTATGGCTACACCTTC
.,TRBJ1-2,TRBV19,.,CASSESYLYGYTF,TGTGCCAGTAGTGAATCCTACCTCTATGGCTACACCTTC
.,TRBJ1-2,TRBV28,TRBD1,CASRAGGTSGYGYTF,TGTGCCAGCAGGGCAGGGGGCACCTCGGGCTATGGCTACACCTTC
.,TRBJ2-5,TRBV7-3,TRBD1,CASSNNRGETQYF,TGTGCCAGCAGCAACAACAGGGGAGAGACCCAGTACTTC
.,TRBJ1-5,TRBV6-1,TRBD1,CASSGGQGMNQPQHF,TGTGCCAGCAGCGGGGGACAGGGAATGAATCAGCCCCAGCATTTT
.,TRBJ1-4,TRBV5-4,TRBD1,CASSSGTGNEKLFF,TGTGCCAGCAGTTCCGGGACAGGGAATGAAAAACTGTTTTTT
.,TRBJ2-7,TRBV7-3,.,CASSPAYYEQYF,TGTGCCAGCAGCCCTGCCTACTACGAGCAGTACTTC
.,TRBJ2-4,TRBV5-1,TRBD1,CASSLGQGGIQYF,TGCGCCAGCAGCTTGGGACAGGGTGGCATTCAGTACTTC
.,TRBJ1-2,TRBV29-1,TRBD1,CSVEVGQGVGYTF,TGCAGCGTTGAAGTGGGACAGGGGGTTGGCTACACCTTC
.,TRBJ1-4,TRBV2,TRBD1,CASSALTGDEKLFF,TGTGCCAGCAGTGCCCTGACAGGGGATGAAAAACTGTTTTTT
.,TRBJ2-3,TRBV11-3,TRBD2,CASSRTSGGAKVTDTQYF,TGTGCCAGCAGCCGCACTAGCGGGGGGGCAAAGGTCACAGATACGCAGTATTTT
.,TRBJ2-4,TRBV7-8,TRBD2,CASSPAGTKNIQYF,TGTGCCAGCAGCCCAGCGGGGACCAAAAACATTCAGTACTTC
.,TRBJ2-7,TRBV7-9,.,CASSGANSYEQYF,TGTGCCAGCAGCGGGGCCAACTCCTACGAGCAGTACTTC
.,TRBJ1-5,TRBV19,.,CASSMGGYQPQHF,TGTGCCAGTAGTATGGGGGGTTATCAGCCCCAGCATTTT
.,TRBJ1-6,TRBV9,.,CASSVVDTNSPLHF,TGTGCCAGCAGCGTAGTGGACACTAATTCACCCCTCCACTTT
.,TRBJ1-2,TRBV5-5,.,CASSPGHVEGYTF,TGTGCCAGCAGCCCTGGACACGTTGAGGGCTACACCTTC
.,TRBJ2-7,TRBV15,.,CATSRDPAGLYEQYF,TGTGCCACCAGCAGAGATCCGGCAGGGCTTTACGAGCAGTACTTC
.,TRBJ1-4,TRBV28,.,CASSQYSGVREKLFF,TGTGCCAGCAGCCAGTACTCAGGGGTTCGGGAAAAACTGTTTTTT
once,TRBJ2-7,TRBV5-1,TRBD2,CASSPGTSGRSYEQYF,TGCGCCAGCAGCCCCGGGACTAGCGGGCGCTCCTACGAGCAGTACTTC
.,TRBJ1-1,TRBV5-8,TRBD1,CASGLGTGYTEAFF,TGTGCCAGCGGTCTCGGGACAGGTTATACTGAAGCTTTCTTT
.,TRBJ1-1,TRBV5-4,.,CASSLRARMITEAFF,TGTGCCAGCAGCTTGAGAGCCAGGATGATCACTGAAGCTTTCTTT
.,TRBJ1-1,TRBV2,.,CASLILPRNTEAFF,TGTGCCAGCCTCATCTTACCGCGGAACACTGAAGCTTTCTTT
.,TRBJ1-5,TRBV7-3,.,CASSEGVNQPQHF,TGTGCCAGCTCCGAGGGCGTTAATCAGCCCCAGCATTTT
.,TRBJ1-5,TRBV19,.,CASSIGAGHSNQPQHF,TGTGCCAGTAGTATAGGGGCGGGCCATAGCAATCAGCCCCAGCATTTT
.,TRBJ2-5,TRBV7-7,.,CASSLGPEETQYF,TGTGCTAGCAGCTTGGGGCCGGAAGAGACCCAGTACTTC
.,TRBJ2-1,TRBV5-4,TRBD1,CASSRQGALSEQFF,TGTGCCAGCAGCCGACAGGGGGCTTTGAGTGAGCAGTTCTTC
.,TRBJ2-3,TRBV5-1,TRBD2,CASSSGLAGGGSTDTQYF,TGCGCCAGCAGCTCGGGACTAGCGGGGGGAGGAAGCACAGATACGCAGTATTTT
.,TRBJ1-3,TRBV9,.,CASSVARVGNTIYF,TGTGCCAGCAGTGTAGCCAGGGTTGGAAACACCATATATTTT
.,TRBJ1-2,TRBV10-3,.,CAISELRPGNYGYTF,TGTGCCATCAGTGAGTTGCGTCCGGGGAACTATGGCTACACCTTC
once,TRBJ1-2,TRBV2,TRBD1,CASSGGGTARGGYTF,TGTGCCAGCAGTGGAGGTGGGACAGCTCGGGGCGGCTACACCTTC
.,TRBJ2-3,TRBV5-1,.,CASSGNPRGATDTQYF,TGCGCCAGCAGCGGCAATCCCAGGGGGGCCACAGATACGCAGTATTTT
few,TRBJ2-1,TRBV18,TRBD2,CASSPLAGDINEQFF,TGTGCCAGCTCACCCCTAGCGGGAGATATTAATGAGCAGTTCTTC
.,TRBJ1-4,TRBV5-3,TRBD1,CARSDPGQVNEKLFF,TGTGCCAGAAGCGATCCGGGACAGGTTAATGAAAAACTGTTTTTT
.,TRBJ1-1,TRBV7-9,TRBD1,CASSTGQLNTEAFF,TGTGCCAGCAGCACGGGACAGTTGAACACTGAAGCTTTCTTT
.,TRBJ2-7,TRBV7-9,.,CASSLVGVGLYEQYF,TGTGCCAGCAGCTTAGTGGGTGTGGGGCTCTACGAGCAGTACTTC
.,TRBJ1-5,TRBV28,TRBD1,CASSTGQGVRPQHF,TGTGCCAGCAGTACCGGACAGGGCGTAAGGCCCCAGCATTTT
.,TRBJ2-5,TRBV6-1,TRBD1,CASSEFRGWKETQYF,TGTGCCAGCAGTGAATTCAGGGGGTGGAAAGAGACCCAGTACTTC
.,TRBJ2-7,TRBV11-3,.,CASSLMTGNEQYF,TGTGCCAGCAGCTTGATGACAGGTAACGAGCAGTACTTC
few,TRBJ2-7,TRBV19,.,CASSMVGQGRYEQYF,TGTGCCAGTAGTATGGTCGGGCAGGGGCGCTACGAGCAGTACTTC
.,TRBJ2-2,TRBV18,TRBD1,CASSRVPQGATTGELFF,TGTGCCAGCTCACGCGTACCACAGGGGGCAACCACCGGGGAGCTGTTTTTT
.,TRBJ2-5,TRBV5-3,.,CARGGGRAPQETQYF,TGTGCCAGAGGGGGGGGGCGGGCTCCCCAAGAGACCCAGTACTTC
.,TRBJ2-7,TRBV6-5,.,CASTSQGNEQYF,TGTGCCAGCACGTCACAGGGTAACGAGCAGTACTTC